This T cell receptor beta chain was captured in a study of cytomegalovirus exposure and HLA in healthy donors. Study outcomes and limitations: Earlier analysis yielded a pattern in which most TCR beta V segments were productive about 87% or about 30% of the time. Investigators reported 150 to 200 TCR beta chains as tied to cytomegalovirus.

The V and J ends lost 0 bases and 3 bases, in that order; junction bases with no gene match: 5. This CDR3 contains 18 residues. Germline CDR1 is LGHNA and CDR2 is YNFKEQ. It was with 60 Vbeta and 13 Jbeta primers that the PCR ran. Sequenced by immunoSEQ multiplex PCR; TCRdb stores in-frame clones only, minus some. The table lists more than 200,000 clones, roughly 87% of them singletons, with approximately 6% in the top ten. In nominal health when sampled, donors likely had unrecorded immune exposures nonetheless. A remark on this clone: Its target is not known.

V gene TRBV4-2 combines with J gene TRBJ2-2; 12 bases align to TRBD2. The TCR sequence derives from a man aged 35-49 years in good health and CMV-seropositive. Sequencing used PBMCs. The CDR3 loop is CASSQDSLAGGYTGELFF. The DNA for the CDR3 is TGTGCCAGCAGCCAAGATTCTCTAGCGGGAGGGTACACCGGGGAGCTGTTTTTT.